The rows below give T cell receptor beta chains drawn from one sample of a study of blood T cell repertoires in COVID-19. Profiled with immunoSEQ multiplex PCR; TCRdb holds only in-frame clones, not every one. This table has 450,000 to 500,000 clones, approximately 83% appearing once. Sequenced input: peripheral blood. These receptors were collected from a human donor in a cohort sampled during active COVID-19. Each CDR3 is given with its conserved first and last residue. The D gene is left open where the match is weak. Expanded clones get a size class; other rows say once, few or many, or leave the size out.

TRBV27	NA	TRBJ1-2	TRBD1	CASSMTGGYYGYTF	TGTGCCAGCAGTATGACAGGGGGCTACTATGGCTACACCTTC
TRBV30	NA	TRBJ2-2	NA	CAWSGVGTGELFF	TGTGCCTGGTCCGGGGTGGGGACCGGGGAGCTGTTTTTT
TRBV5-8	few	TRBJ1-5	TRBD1	CASSRRTGIRNQPQHF	TGTGCCAGCAGCAGAAGGACAGGGATTCGGAATCAGCCCCAGCATTTT
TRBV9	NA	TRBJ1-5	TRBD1	CASSVEGAGQPQHF	TGTGCCAGCAGCGTAGAGGGGGCAGGTCAGCCCCAGCATTTT
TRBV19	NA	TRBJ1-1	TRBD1	CASSMYRTGGRLNTEAFF	TGTGCCAGTAGTATGTATCGGACAGGGGGTCGGCTGAACACTGAAGCTTTCTTT
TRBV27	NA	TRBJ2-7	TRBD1	CASGIQDRGLREQYF	TGTGCCAGCGGAATACAAGACAGGGGGCTGAGGGAGCAGTACTTC
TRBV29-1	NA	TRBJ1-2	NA	CSVAVAGTRGYTF	TGCAGCGTTGCCGTGGCAGGCACCCGGGGCTACACCTTC
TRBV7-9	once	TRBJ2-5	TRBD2	CASSRGLAGVGETQYF	TGTGCCAGCAGCCGCGGACTAGCGGGAGTAGGAGAGACCCAGTACTTC
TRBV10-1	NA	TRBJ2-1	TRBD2	CASSDRTSGANEQFF	TGCGCCAGCAGTGATAGGACTAGCGGGGCAAATGAGCAGTTCTTC
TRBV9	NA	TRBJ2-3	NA	CASSRGSADTQYF	TGTGCCAGCAGCAGAGGTTCCGCAGATACGCAGTATTTT
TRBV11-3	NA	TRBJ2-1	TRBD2	CASSLGGTIEQFF	TGTGCCAGCAGCTTAGGTGGGACTATTGAGCAGTTCTTC
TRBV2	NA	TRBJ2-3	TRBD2	CASSKRTSGATDTQYF	TGTGCCAGCAGTAAAAGAACTAGCGGGGCCACAGATACGCAGTATTTT
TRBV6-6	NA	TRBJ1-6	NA	CASSSAEPAVVPLHF	TGTGCCAGCAGTTCGGCAGAGCCCGCGGTAGTACCCCTCCACTTT
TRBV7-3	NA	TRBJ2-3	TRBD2	CASSPKRESTDTQYF	TGTGCCAGCAGCCCAAAGCGGGAGAGCACAGATACGCAGTATTTT
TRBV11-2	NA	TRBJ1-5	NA	CASSLDRDQPQHF	TGTGCCAGCAGCCTTGACAGAGATCAGCCCCAGCATTTT
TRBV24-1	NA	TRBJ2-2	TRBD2	CATSDPGASGSQNTGELFF	TGTGCCACCAGTGACCCCGGGGCTAGCGGGAGCCAAAACACCGGGGAGCTGTTTTTT
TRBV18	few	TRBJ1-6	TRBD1	CASSPNGQGVKNSPLHF	TGTGCCAGCTCACCGAACGGACAGGGGGTGAAAAATTCACCCCTCCACTTT
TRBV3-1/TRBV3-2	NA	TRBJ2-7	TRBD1	CASSQGQGLYYEQYF	TGTGCCAGCAGCCAGGGACAGGGTCTTTACTACGAGCAGTACTTC
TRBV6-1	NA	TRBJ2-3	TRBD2	CASSKGTSGSRHTQYF	TGTGCCAGCAGTAAAGGGACTAGCGGGAGTCGACATACGCAGTATTTT
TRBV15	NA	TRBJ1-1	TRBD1	CATSLTGGWTEAFF	TGTGCCACCAGCCTAACAGGGGGCTGGACTGAAGCTTTCTTT
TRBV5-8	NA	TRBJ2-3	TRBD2	CASSLGLAVLRTDTQYF	TGTGCCAGCAGCTTGGGACTAGCGGTATTACGGACAGATACGCAGTATTTT
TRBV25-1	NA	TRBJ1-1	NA	CASSRRGGAPDTEAFF	TGTGCCAGCAGTAGACGCGGGGGGGCGCCGGACACTGAAGCTTTCTTT
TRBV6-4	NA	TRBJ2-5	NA	CASSPTGSETQYF	TGTGCCAGCAGCCCCACCGGTTCCGAGACCCAGTACTTC
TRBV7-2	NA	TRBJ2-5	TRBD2	CASSTSGRLQETQYF	TGTGCCAGCAGCACCAGCGGGAGGCTCCAAGAGACCCAGTACTTC
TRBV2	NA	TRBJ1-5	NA	CASSDNGGNQPQHF	TGTGCCAGCAGTGATAATGGAGGAAATCAGCCCCAGCATTTT
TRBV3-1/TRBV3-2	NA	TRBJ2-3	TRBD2	CASSQLAGEDSQYF	TGTGCCAGCAGCCAACTAGCGGGGGAAGACTCGCAGTATTTT
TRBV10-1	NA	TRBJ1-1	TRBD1	CASRQGMNTEAFF	TGCGCCAGTAGACAGGGAATGAACACTGAAGCTTTCTTT